This TCR beta chain was documented in a study of PD-L1 blockade in urothelial cancer. Whole-study context: Patients had undergone 0 to 3 prior chemotherapy regimens. Blood samples contained a median approximately 140,000 T cells. It was at 3 weeks (second dose) and 6 weeks after treatment start that blood was analyzed.

This CDR3 comprises 15 residues. Germline CDR1 ENHRY, CDR2 SYGVKD. Trimming removed 0 bases from V and 3 bases from J, with 9 bases in between. A remark on this clone: The antigen is undetermined.

Profiling relied on immunoSEQ multiplex PCR, and the TCRdb table lists in-frame clones only, not all of them. The table has about 83,000 clones, approximately 90% seen once; the top ten hold under 6%. Study outcomes and limitations: The study found that durable-benefit patients expanded tumor-associated blood clones more at 3 weeks.

The chain couples TRBV10-3 to TRBJ1-5; D gene unclear. The sample here was PBMCs, taken around atezolizumab (anti-PD-L1) treatment. The TCR comes from a woman in her sixties or seventies with urothelial cancer. Here the CDR3 DNA reads TGTGCCATCAGTGAGTCCCCTCAGTACAATCAGCCCCAGCATTTT. It is translated as CAISESPQYNQPQHF.